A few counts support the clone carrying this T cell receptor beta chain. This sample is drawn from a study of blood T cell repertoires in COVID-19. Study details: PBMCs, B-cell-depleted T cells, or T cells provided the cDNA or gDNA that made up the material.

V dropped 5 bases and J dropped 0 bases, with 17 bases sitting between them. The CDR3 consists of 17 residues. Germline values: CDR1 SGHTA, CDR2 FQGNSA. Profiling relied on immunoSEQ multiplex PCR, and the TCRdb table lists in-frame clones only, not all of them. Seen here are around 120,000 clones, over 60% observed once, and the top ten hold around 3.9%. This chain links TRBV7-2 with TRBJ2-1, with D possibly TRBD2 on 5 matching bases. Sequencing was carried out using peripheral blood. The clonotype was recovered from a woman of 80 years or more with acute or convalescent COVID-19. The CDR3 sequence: CASSVSYQRSSYNEQFF. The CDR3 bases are TGTGCCAGCAGCGTCTCCTATCAGCGGAGCTCCTACAATGAGCAGTTCTTC. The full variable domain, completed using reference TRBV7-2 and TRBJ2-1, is GAGVSQSPSNKVTEKGKDVELRCDPISGHTALYWYRQSLGQGLEFLIYFQGNSAPDKSGLPSDRFSAERTGGSVSTLTIQRTQQEDSAVYLCASSVSYQRSSYNEQFFGPGTRLTVL.